This TCR beta chain stems from a study of blood T cell repertoires in COVID-19. Study in general: From the United States, Italy and Spain came samples of acute and convalescent COVID-19. PBMCs, B-cell-depleted T cells, or T cells were the source of the cDNA or gDNA that made up the material.

Original processing notes: Reference gene primer amplification in the assay estimated nucleated cell counts. Sequenced by immunoSEQ multiplex PCR; TCRdb stores in-frame clones only, minus some. V and J calls and clone size are given by that table; D and trimming were obtained from the DNA. The sample has a few hundred thousand clones; about nine tenths are singletons. The CDR3 has 13 amino acids. Germline V gives CDR1 SNHLY, CDR2 FYNNEI. V lost 5 bases to trimming and J lost 2 bases; unmatched junction nucleotides: 3. The receptor comes from a man aged 50 to 59 with acute or convalescent COVID-19. The genes are TRBV2 and TRBJ2-7, with 7 bases matching TRBD1. The sequencing input was peripheral blood. The CDR3: CASSRDSTYEQYF. CDR3 coding DNA: TGTGCCAGCAGTAGGGACAGTACCTACGAGCAGTACTTC.